This T cell receptor (beta chain) was sequenced in a study of high-grade serous ovarian cancer treatment subgroups. The tumor samples were collected prior to definitive surgery or chemotherapy. Profiled with immunoSEQ multiplex PCR; TCRdb holds only in-frame clones, not every one. The table lists roughly 18,000 clones, around 79% of them singletons. Sequenced sample: tumor tissue. This TCR was recovered from a human donor with high-grade serous ovarian cancer.

The CDR3 region is CASSKSLGQPQHF. Written as DNA, the CDR3 is TGTGCCAGTAGTAAGAGTTTGGGTCAGCCCCAGCATTTT. V gene TRBV19 combines with J gene TRBJ1-5; unclear D gene. Germline lookup yields CDR1 LNHDA and CDR2 SQIVND (reference sequence). The CDR3 contains 13 residues. V lost 4 bases and J lost 6, with 10 bases in between.